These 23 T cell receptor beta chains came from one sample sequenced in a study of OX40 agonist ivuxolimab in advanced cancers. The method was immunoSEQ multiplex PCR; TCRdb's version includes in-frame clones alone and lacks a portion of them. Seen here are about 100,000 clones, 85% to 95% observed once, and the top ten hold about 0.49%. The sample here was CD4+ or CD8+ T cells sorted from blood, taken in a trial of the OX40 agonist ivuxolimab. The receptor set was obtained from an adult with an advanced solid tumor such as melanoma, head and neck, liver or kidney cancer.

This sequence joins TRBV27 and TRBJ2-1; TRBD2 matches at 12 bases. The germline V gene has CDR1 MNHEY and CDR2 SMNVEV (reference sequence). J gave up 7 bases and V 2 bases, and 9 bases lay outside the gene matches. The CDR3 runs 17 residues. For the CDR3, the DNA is TGTGCCAGCAGTTTAGAGACTAGCGGGAGAGGTTTAAATGAGCAGTTCTTC. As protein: CASSLETSGRGLNEQFF.

The DNA of the CDR3 is TGCGCCAGCAGCCACCCTTTTAGGACTAGCGAGACTTTCACAGATACGCAGTATTTT. It yields the protein CASSHPFRTSETFTDTQYF. The J gene is TRBJ2-3, the V gene TRBV4-1, with TRBD2 matching over 9 bases. With 3 bases clipped from V and 2 bases from J, the junction kept 15 bases outside the gene matches. CDR3 size: 19 residues. Germline values: CDR1 MGHRA, CDR2 YSYEKL.

As DNA, the CDR3 is TGCGCCAGCAGCCAAGCGGGACAGGGGAATAATGAGCAGTTCTTC. Translated: CASSQAGQGNNEQFF. The chain recombines TRBV4-3 with TRBJ2-1, with 10 bases aligning to TRBD1. Losses at the gene ends were 1 base for V and 7 bases for J; bases not matched to a gene: 4. CDR3 length equals 15 residues. Germline loops: CDR1 LGHNA, CDR2 YSLEER.

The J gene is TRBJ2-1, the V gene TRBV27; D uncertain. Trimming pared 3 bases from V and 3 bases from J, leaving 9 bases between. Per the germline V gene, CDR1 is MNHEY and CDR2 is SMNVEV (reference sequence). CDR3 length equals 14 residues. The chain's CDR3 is CASSFSRGYNEQFF. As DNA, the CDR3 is TGTGCCAGCAGTTTCAGTAGAGGCTACAATGAGCAGTTCTTC.

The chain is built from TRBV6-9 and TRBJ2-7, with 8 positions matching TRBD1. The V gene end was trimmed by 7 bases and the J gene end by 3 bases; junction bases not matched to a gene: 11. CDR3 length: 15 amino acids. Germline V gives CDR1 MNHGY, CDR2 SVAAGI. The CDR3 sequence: CASTRRDRRIYEQYF. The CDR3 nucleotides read TGTGCCAGCACCCGTCGGGACAGGCGCATCTACGAGCAGTACTTC.

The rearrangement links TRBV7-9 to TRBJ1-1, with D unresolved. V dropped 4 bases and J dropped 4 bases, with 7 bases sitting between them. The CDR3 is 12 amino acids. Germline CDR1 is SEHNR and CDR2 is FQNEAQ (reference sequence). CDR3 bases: TGTGCCAGCAGCTCAGAATTCACTGAAGCTTTCTTT. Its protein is CASSSEFTEAFF.

CDR3 sequence (DNA): TGTGCCACCAGCAGAGACTCCCCAGGATCCTACGAGCAGTACTTC. As protein: CATSRDSPGSYEQYF. The V call is TRBV15, the J call TRBJ2-7; no firm D call. The CDR3 is 15 residues long. Germline CDR1 reads LNHNV; CDR2 reads YYDKDF (reference sequence). The V end was cut by 0 bases, the J end by 1 base, with 10 bases between.

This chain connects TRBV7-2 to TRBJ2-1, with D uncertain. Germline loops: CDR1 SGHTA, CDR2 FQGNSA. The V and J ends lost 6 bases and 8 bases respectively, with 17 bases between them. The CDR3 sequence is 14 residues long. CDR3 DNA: TGTGCCAGCAGTCCGCCACCCGCTCTAGATGAGCAGTTCTTC. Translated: CASSPPPALDEQFF.

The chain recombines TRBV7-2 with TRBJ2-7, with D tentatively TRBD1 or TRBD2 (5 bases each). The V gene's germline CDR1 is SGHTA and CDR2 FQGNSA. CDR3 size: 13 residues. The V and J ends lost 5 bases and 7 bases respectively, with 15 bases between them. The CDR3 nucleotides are TGTGCCAGCAGCCCAGGGACGCCAAGGGAGCAGTACTTC. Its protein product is CASSPGTPREQYF.

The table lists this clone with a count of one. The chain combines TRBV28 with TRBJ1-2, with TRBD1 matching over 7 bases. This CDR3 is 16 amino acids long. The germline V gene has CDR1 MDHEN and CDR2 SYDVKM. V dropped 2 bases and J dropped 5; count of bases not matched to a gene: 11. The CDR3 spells CASSLHRGGFWYGYTF. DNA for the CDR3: TGTGCCAGCAGTTTACACAGGGGAGGGTTCTGGTATGGCTACACCTTC.

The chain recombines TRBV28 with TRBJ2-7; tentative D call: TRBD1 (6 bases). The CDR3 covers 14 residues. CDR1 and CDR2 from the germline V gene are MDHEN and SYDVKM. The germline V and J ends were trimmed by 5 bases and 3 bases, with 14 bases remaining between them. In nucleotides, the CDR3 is TGTGCCAGCAGTCAACCAGGGGAATACTACGAGCAGTACTTC. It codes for CASSQPGEYYEQYF.

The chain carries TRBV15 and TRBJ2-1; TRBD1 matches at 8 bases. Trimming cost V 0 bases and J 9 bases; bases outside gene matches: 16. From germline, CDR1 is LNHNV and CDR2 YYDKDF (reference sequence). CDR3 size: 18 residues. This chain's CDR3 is CATSRDVFPDRAVVEQFF. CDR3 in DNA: TGTGCCACCAGCAGAGATGTGTTTCCGGACAGGGCGGTAGTTGAGCAGTTCTTC.

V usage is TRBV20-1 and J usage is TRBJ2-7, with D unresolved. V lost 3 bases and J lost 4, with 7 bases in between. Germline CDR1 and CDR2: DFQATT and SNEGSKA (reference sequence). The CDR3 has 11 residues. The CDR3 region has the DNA TGCAGTGCTAGCCTATCGTACGAGCAGTACTTC. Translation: CSASLSYEQYF.

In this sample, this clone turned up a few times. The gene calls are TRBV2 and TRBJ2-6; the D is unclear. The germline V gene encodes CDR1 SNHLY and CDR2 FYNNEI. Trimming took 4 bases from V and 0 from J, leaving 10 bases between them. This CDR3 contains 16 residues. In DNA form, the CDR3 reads TGTGCCAGCAGTGTACTTACAGCCTCTGGGGCCAACGTCCTGACTTTC. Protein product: CASSVLTASGANVLTF.

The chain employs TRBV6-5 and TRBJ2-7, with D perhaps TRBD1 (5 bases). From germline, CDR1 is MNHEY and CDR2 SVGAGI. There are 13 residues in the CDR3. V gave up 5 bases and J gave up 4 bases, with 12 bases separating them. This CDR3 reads CASSPLQGYEQYF. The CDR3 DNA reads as TGTGCCAGCAGTCCCCTCCAGGGTTACGAGCAGTACTTC.

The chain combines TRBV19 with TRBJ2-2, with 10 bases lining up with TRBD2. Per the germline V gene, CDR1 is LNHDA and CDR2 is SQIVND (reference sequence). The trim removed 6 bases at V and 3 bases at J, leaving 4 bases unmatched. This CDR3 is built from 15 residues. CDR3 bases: TGTGCCAGTAGAGCTAGCGGGAGAGACACCGGGGAGCTGTTTTTT. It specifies CASRASGRDTGELFF.

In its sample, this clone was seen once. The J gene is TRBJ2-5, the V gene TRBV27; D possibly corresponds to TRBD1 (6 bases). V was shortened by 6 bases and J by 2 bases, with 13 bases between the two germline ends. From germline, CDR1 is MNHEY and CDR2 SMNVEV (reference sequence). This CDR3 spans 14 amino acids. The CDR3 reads CASRRGQLQETQYF. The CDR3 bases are TGTGCCAGCAGACGAGGACAGCTACAAGAGACCCAGTACTTC.

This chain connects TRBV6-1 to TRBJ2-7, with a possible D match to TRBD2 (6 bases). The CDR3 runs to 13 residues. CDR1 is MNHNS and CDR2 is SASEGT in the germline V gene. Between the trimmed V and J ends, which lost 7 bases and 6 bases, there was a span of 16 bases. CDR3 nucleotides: TGTGCCAGCAATGCAGAAAGGGGAGGCGAGCAGTACTTC. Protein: CASNAERGGEQYF.

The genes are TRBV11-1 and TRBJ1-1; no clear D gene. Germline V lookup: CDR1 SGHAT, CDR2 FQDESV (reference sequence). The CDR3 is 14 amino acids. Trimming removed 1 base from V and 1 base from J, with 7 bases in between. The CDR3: CASSLGHRNTEAFF. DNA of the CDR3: TGTGCCAGCAGCTTAGGACACCGGAACACTGAAGCTTTCTTT.

Here the CDR3 reads CASSLIRGHEQFF. The CDR3 DNA follows: TGTGCCAGCAGCTTAATAAGGGGTCATGAGCAGTTCTTC. V gene TRBV7-6 combines with J gene TRBJ2-1; D might be TRBD1 (5 bases). Germline CDR1 is SGHVS and CDR2 is FNYEAQ. The V end lost 2 bases, the J end lost 8 bases, and 10 bases lay between the germline ends. The CDR3 contains 13 residues.

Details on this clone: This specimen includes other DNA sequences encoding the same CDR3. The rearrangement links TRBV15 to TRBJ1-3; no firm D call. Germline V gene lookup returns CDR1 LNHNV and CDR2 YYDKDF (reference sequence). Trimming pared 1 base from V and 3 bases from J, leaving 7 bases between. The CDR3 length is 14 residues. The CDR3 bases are TGTGCCACCAGCAGAGGGGGAAGTGGAAACACCATATATTTT. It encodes CATSRGGSGNTIYF.

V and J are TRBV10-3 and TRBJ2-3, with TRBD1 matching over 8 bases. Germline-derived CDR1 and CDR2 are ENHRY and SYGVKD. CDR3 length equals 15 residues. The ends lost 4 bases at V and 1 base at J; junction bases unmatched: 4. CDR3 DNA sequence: TGTGCCATCAGTGGTCCGGGACAGGGCACAGATACGCAGTATTTT. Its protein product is CAISGPGQGTDTQYF.

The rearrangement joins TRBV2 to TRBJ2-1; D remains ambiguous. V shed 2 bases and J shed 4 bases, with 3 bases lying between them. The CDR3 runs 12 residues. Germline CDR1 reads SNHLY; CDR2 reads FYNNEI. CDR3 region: CASSEQYNEQFF. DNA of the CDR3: TGTGCCAGCAGTGAACAGTACAATGAGCAGTTCTTC.